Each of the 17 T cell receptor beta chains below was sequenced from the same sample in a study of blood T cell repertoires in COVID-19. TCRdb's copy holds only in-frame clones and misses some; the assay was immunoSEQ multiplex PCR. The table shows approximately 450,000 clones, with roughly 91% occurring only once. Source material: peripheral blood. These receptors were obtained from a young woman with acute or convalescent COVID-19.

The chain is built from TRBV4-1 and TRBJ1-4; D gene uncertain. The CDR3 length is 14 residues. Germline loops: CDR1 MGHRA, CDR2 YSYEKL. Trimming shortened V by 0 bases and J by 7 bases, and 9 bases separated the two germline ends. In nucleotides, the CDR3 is TGCGCCAGCAGCCAAGATTTCGCGTCTGAAAAACTGTTTTTT. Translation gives CASSQDFASEKLFF.

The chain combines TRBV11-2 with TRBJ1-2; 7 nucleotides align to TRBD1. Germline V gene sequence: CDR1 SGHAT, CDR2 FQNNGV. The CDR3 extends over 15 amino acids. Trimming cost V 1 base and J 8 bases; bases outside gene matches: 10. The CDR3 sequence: CASSLAATGSSGYTF. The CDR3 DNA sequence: TGTGCCAGCAGCTTAGCCGCGACAGGGTCTAGCGGCTACACCTTC.

CDR3 region: CASSEEDRPRDTQYF. The CDR3 bases are TGTGCCAGCAGTGAAGAGGACAGGCCTCGAGATACGCAGTATTTT. This chain uses TRBV6-1 with TRBJ2-3, with TRBD1 matching 7 bases. V shed 1 base and J 5 bases; nucleotides not matched to a gene: 6. This CDR3 contains 15 residues. Per the germline V gene, CDR1 is MNHNS and CDR2 is SASEGT.

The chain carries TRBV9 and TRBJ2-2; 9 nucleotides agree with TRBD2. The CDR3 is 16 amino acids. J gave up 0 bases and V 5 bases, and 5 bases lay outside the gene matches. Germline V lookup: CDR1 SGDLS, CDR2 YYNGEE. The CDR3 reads CASSRSGGPNTGELFF. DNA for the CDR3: TGTGCCAGCAGTCGAAGCGGGGGGCCGAACACCGGGGAGCTGTTTTTT.

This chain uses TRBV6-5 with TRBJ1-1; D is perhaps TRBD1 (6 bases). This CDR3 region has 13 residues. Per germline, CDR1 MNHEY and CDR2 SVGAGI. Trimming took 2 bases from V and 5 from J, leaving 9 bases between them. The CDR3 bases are TGTGCCAGCAGTTACGGACAGAGTACTGAAGCTTTCTTT. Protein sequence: CASSYGQSTEAFF.

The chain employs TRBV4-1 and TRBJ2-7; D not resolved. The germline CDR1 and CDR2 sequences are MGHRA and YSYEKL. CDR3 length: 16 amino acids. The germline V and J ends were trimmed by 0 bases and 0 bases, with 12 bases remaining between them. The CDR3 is CASSQEIQAPSYEQYF. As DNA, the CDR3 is TGCGCCAGCAGCCAAGAAATCCAGGCTCCCTCCTACGAGCAGTACTTC.

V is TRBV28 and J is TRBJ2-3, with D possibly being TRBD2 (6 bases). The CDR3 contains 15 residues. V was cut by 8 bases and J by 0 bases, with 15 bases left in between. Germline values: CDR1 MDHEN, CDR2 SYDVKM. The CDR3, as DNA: TGTGCCAGCCACCCTCGGGGGTCTAGCACAGATACGCAGTATTTT. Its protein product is CASHPRGSSTDTQYF.

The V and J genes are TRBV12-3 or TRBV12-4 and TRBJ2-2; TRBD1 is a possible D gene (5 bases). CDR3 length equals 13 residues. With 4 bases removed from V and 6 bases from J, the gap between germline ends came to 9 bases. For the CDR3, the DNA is TGTGCCAGCAGTTCAGGGAAGGCCGGGGAGCTGTTTTTT. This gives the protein CASSSGKAGELFF.

DNA for the CDR3: TGTGCCAGCAGCAGTAGGCGGAAGCACACAGATACGCAGTATTTT. This codes for CASSSRRKHTDTQYF. The V call is TRBV3-1 (or the pseudogene TRBV3-2), the J call TRBJ2-3, with unresolved D. V was cut by 5 bases and J by 2 bases, with 14 bases left in between. CDR1 and CDR2 from the germline V gene are LGHDT and YNNKEL (reference sequence). This CDR3 comprises 15 residues.

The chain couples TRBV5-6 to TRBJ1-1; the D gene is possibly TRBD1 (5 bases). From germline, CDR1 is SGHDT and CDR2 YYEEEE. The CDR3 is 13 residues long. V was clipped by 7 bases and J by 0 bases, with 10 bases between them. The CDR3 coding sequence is TGTGCCAGCCGCTGGGGCATGAACACTGAAGCTTTCTTT. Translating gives CASRWGMNTEAFF. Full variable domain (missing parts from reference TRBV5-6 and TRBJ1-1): DAGVTQSPTHLIKTRGQQVTLRCSPKSGHDTVSWYQQALGQGPQFIFQYYEEEERQRGNFPDRFSGHQFPNYSSELNVNALLLGDSALYLCASRWGMNTEAFFGQGTRLTVV.

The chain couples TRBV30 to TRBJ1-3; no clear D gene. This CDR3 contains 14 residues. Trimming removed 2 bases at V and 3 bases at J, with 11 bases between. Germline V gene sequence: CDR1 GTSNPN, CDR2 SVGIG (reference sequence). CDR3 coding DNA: TGTGCCTGGAGTACCCTATCGGGTGGAAACACCATATATTTT. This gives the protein CAWSTLSGGNTIYF. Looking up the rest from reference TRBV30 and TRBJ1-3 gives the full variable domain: SQTIHQWPATLVQPVGSPLSLECTVEGTSNPNLYWYRQAAGRGLQLLFYSVGIGQISSEVPQNLSASRPQDRQFILSSKKLLLSDSGFYLCAWSTLSGGNTIYFGEGSWLTVV.

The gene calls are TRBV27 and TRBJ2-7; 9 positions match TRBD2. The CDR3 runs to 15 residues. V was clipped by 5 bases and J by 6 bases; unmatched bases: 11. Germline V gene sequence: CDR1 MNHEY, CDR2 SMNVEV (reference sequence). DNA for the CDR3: TGTGCCAGCAGTCCAACCCTAGCGGGGCGCGGCGAGCAGTACTTC. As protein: CASSPTLAGRGEQYF.

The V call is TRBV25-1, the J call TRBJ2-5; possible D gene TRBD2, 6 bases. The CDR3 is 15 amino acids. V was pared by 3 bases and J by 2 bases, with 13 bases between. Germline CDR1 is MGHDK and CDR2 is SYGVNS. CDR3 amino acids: CASSDPGGTQETQYF. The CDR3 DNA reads TGTGCCAGCAGTGACCCCGGTGGGACTCAAGAGACCCAGTACTTC. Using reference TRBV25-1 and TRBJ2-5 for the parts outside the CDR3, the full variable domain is EADIYQTPRYLVIGTGKKITLECSQTMGHDKMYWYQQDPGMELHLIHYSYGVNSTEKGDLSSESTVSRIRTEHFPLTLESARPSHTSQYLCASSDPGGTQETQYFGPGTRLLVL.

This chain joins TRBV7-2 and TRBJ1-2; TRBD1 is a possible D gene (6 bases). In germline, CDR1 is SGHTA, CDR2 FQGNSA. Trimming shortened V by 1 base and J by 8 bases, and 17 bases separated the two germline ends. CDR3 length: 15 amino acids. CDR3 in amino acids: CASSLDVGTKDGYTF. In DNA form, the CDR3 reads TGTGCCAGCAGCTTAGACGTCGGGACAAAAGACGGCTACACCTTC.

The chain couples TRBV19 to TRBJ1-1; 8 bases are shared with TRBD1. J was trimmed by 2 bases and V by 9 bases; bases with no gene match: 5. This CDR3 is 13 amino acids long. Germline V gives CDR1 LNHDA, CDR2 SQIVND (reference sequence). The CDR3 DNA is TGTGCCAGCCGGGACAGGACCAACACTGAAGCTTTCTTT. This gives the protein CASRDRTNTEAFF.

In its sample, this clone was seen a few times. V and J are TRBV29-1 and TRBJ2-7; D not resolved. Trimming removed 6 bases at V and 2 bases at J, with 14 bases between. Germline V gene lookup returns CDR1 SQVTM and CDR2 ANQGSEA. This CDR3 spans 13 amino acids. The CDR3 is CSVRPLAAYEQYF. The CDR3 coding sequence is TGCAGCGTACGACCACTTGCGGCCTACGAGCAGTACTTC.

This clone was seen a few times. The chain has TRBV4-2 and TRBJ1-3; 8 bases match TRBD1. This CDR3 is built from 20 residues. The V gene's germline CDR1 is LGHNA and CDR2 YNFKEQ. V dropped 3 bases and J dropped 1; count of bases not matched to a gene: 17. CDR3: CASSQAGTGSILKSGNTIYF. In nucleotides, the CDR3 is TGTGCCAGCAGCCAGGCCGGGACAGGTAGTATTTTGAAGTCTGGAAACACCATATATTTT.